A single sample is the source of the 25 T cell receptor beta chains below, sequenced in a study of human T cells and chemical hapten exposure. Stated time point: pre-sensitization, week 0. Stated treatment: therapeutic diphenylcyclopropenone sensitization with weekly scalp DPC. TCRdb fed the RACE reads into MiXCR, producing one record per CDR3 protein. This table has about 68,000 distinct CDR3 sequences, around 9.9% appearing once. This specimen was whole blood, taken in connection with sensitization to the hapten diphenylcyclopropenone (DPC). These receptors were taken from a woman aged 50 to 60 with alopecia areata. Some clones in this sample may be carry-over from other donors' samples.

The sample holds a few counts of this clonotype. CDR3 sequence reads: CASTRRSGTGGTYGYTF. As DNA, the CDR3 is TGTGCCAGCACCAGACGATCGGGGACAGGGGGCACCTATGGCTACACCTTC. The J gene is TRBJ1-2, the V gene TRBV28; TRBD1 aligns across 12 bases. Trimming took 7 bases from V and 4 from J; bases not matched to a gene: 13. Germline CDR1 and CDR2: MDHEN and SYDVKM. CDR3 length: 17 residues.

This clonotype occurred many times. The V call is TRBV7-6, the J call TRBJ2-3; 9 bases match TRBD1. V was pared by 5 bases and J by 1 base, with 10 bases of the junction left unmatched. The CDR3 has 17 residues. The germline V gene encodes CDR1 SGHVS and CDR2 FNYEAQ. DNA of the CDR3: TGTGCCAGCAGCCAGGGGTCCGGGACAGGGCGCACAGATACGCAGTATTTT. It encodes CASSQGSGTGRTDTQYF. Combining the CDR3 with reference TRBV7-6 and TRBJ2-3 gives the whole variable domain GAGVSQSPRYKVTKRGQDVALRCDPISGHVSLYWYRQALGQGPEFLTYFNYEAQQDKSGLPNDRFSAERPEGSISTLTIQRTEQRDSAMYRCASSQGSGTGRTDTQYFGPGTRLTVL.

This clonotype appeared a single time. The rearrangement uses TRBV3-1 and TRBJ2-1; D ambiguous. The germline V gene encodes CDR1 LGHDT and CDR2 YNNKEL (reference sequence). The CDR3 covers 15 residues. The V gene lost 0 bases and the J gene lost 10 bases, with 16 bases spanning the gap. CDR3 nucleotides: TGTGCCAGCAGCCAAGATCTAAGGGCAAACGGGGAGCAGTTCTTC. Amino acid sequence: CASSQDLRANGEQFF.

The genes are TRBV6-1 and TRBJ2-7, with D perhaps being TRBD1 or TRBD2 (5 bases each). The CDR3 contains 13 residues. V gave up 6 bases and J gave up 7 bases, with 16 bases separating them. Germline assignment: CDR1 MNHNS and CDR2 SASEGT. The CDR3 sequence is CASSSWGPHEQYF. In nucleotides, the CDR3 is TGTGCCAGCAGCAGCTGGGGACCACATGAGCAGTACTTC.

Many counts were recorded for this clonotype. The chain is built from TRBV13 and TRBJ2-1; 7 bases are shared with TRBD1. Germline CDR1 PRHDT, CDR2 FYEKMQ (reference sequence). This CDR3 region has 15 residues. The junction had 6 bases not matched to a gene; V was cut back by 6 bases and J by 1 base. CDR3 DNA sequence: TGTGCCAGCAGGCCGACGGGACAGTCCTACAATGAGCAGTTCTTC. Encoded protein: CASRPTGQSYNEQFF.

Turning to this clonotype: Possible read error: a much larger clone is one base away. The chain uses TRBV27 and TRBJ1-1, with no clear D. The CDR3 length is 13 residues. Germline CDR1 MNHEY, CDR2 SMNVEV (reference sequence). As DNA, the CDR3 is TGTGCCAACAGTTTAAGGGCTCACACTGAAGCTTTCTTT. Amino acid sequence: CANSLRAHTEAFF.

This clonotype was seen a few times. The CDR3 sequence is CASSLLGGQDYGYTF. CDR3 DNA sequence: TGTGCCAGCAGTTTGCTGGGGGGACAGGACTATGGCTACACCTTC. V and J are TRBV28 and TRBJ1-2; 8 bases are a match to TRBD1. V gave up 3 bases and J gave up 3 bases; unmatched junction bases: 6. Germline assignment: CDR1 MDHEN and CDR2 SYDVKM. The CDR3 contains 15 residues.

Only a few counts were recorded for this clonotype. The chain carries TRBV19 and TRBJ1-1, with 9 bases matching TRBD1. After removal of 4 bases from V and 3 bases from J, the junction contained 9 bases not matched to a gene. CDR3 size: 16 residues. Germline V gene sequence: CDR1 LNHDA, CDR2 SQIVND (reference sequence). This CDR3 reads CASSTLQGASHTEAFF. The DNA of the CDR3 is TGTGCCAGTAGTACATTACAGGGGGCTTCGCACACTGAAGCTTTCTTT.

This clonotype was counted at least ten times. The chain has TRBV18 and TRBJ2-2; possible D gene TRBD1, 5 bases. The CDR3 runs 14 residues. The V gene's germline CDR1 is KGHSH and CDR2 LQKENI. V lost 6 bases and J 5 bases, leaving 13 bases between the germline ends. CDR3 residues: CASSASTGTGELFF. For the CDR3, the DNA is TGTGCCAGCTCGGCGTCTACAGGAACCGGGGAGCTGTTTTTT.

The rearrangement uses TRBV19 and TRBJ2-1, with 9 nucleotides matching TRBD1. J gave up 1 base and V 6 bases, and 7 bases lay outside the gene matches. The CDR3 contains 16 residues. Germline loops: CDR1 LNHDA, CDR2 SQIVND (reference sequence). In nucleotides, the CDR3 is TGTGCCAGTAGACAGGGGGCGGCTTCTTCCTACAATGAGCAGTTCTTC. It encodes CASRQGAASSYNEQFF.

This clonotype was picked up many times. The V call is TRBV7-3, the J call TRBJ2-7, with TRBD1 matching 7 bases. Germline V gene data show CDR1 as SGHTA and CDR2 as FQGTGA. V gave up 4 bases and J gave up 3 bases; unmatched junction bases: 3. This CDR3 has 13 amino acids. CDR3 bases: TGTGCCAGCAGCTCGGGACAGAACTACGAGCAGTACTTC. It translates to CASSSGQNYEQYF.

This clonotype was observed many times. The rearrangement uses TRBV12-3 or TRBV12-4 and TRBJ2-1; 8 nucleotides agree with TRBD2. V trimming: 3 bases; J trimming: 15 bases; junction bases outside the gene matches: 7. This CDR3 is 12 amino acids long. The CDR3 DNA reads as TGTGCCAGCAGTTTCCCCGGGGGGGGCCCGTTCTTC. This codes for CASSFPGGGPFF.

This chain connects TRBV10-3 to TRBJ1-1; weak D call: TRBD1 (5 bases). The germline gives CDR1 ENHRY, CDR2 SYGVKD. The V gene lost 6 bases and the J gene lost 5 bases, with 7 bases spanning the gap. The CDR3 runs to 11 residues. CDR3 region: CAIRGGTEAFF. DNA of the CDR3: TGTGCCATCAGGGGGGGAACTGAAGCTTTCTTT.

This clonotype was seen repeatedly, ten times or more. The chain is built from TRBV7-2 and TRBJ1-6; D is unclear. Trimming left V 1 base short and J 4 bases short, with 5 bases between. The germline V gene has CDR1 SGHTA and CDR2 FQGNSA. The CDR3 consists of 14 residues. The CDR3 DNA is TGTGCCAGCAGCTTAGAGAGTTATAATTCACCCCTCCACTTT. Its translation is CASSLESYNSPLHF.

This clonotype has a count of ten or more. The J gene is TRBJ2-2, the V gene TRBV6-2 or TRBV6-3; D is ambiguous. CDR1 is MNHEY, CDR2 SVGEGT, per germline. Trimming took 0 bases from V and 2 from J, leaving 7 bases between them. The CDR3 runs to 15 residues. CDR3 DNA: TGTGCCAGCAGTTACTCTTCCAGAAACACCGGGGAGCTGTTTTTT. Translating it yields CASSYSSRNTGELFF.

This clonotype was recorded a few times. The V call is TRBV5-1, the J call TRBJ1-6, with a weak D call TRBD1 (5 bases). Trimming left V 0 bases short and J 10 bases short, with 20 bases between. The CDR3 contains 17 residues. From germline, CDR1 is SGHRS and CDR2 YFSETQ. CDR3 sequence reads: CASSLGDLGKGPSPLHF. The CDR3 coding sequence is TGCGCCAGCAGCTTGGGGGACCTGGGCAAGGGACCATCACCCCTCCACTTT.

The chain is built from TRBV28 and TRBJ1-5, with 7 bases identical to TRBD1. Germline assignment: CDR1 MDHEN and CDR2 SYDVKM. After removal of 8 bases from V and 1 base from J, the junction contained 5 bases not matched to a gene. This CDR3 is 14 amino acids long. CDR3 protein: CASGTGDSNQPQHF. The DNA for the CDR3 is TGTGCCAGCGGCACAGGGGACAGCAATCAGCCCCAGCATTTT.

The chain is built from TRBV7-6 and TRBJ1-1; the match to TRBD1 covers 9 bases. V lost 1 base, J lost 5 bases, and 5 bases stayed unmatched. This CDR3 has 15 amino acids. Germline assignment: CDR1 SGHVS and CDR2 FNYEAQ. The CDR3 here is CASSLGGTGKTEAFF. CDR3 DNA: TGTGCCAGCAGCTTAGGAGGGACAGGGAAGACTGAAGCTTTCTTT.

This clonotype was recorded at least ten times. The chain recombines TRBV14 with TRBJ1-1; D remains unclear. The CDR3 has 20 residues. V was trimmed by 0 bases and J by 1 base, leaving 24 bases between them. Germline CDR1 SGHDN, CDR2 FVKESK. CDR3 residues: CASSQDSVPPFGRPNTEAFF. The CDR3 DNA is TGTGCCAGCAGCCAAGACTCAGTTCCTCCTTTTGGACGGCCGAACACTGAAGCTTTCTTT.

This clonotype was counted many times. The V call is TRBV7-2, the J call TRBJ2-1, with D possibly TRBD2 on 6 matching bases. The CDR3 has 13 amino acids. Trimming removed 2 bases from V and 8 bases from J, with 10 bases in between. Germline values: CDR1 SGHTA, CDR2 FQGNSA. The DNA of the CDR3 is TGTGCCAGCAGCTTAAACGGGAGAGATGAGCAGTTCTTC. Translation gives CASSLNGRDEQFF.

The chain couples TRBV27 to TRBJ2-7; no firm D call. V was clipped by 4 bases and J by 0 bases, with 10 bases between them. Germline V gene data show CDR1 as MNHEY and CDR2 as SMNVEV (reference sequence). This CDR3 is built from 14 residues. CDR3 in amino acids: CASSSGRLSYEQYF. The CDR3 DNA follows: TGTGCCAGCAGTTCCGGACGGCTCTCCTACGAGCAGTACTTC.

This clonotype was counted many times. The chain carries TRBV15 and TRBJ2-1; perhaps TRBD1 as D (5 bases). CDR3 length: 17 amino acids. Germline V gene sequence: CDR1 LNHNV, CDR2 YYDKDF (reference sequence). V gave up 0 bases and J gave up 1 base, with 13 bases separating them. DNA of the CDR3: TGTGCCACCAGCAGAGATGGGGCGGTGACTTCCTACAATGAGCAGTTCTTC. Protein: CATSRDGAVTSYNEQFF.

The chain joins TRBV11-3 to TRBJ2-3; TRBD2 aligns across 10 bases. CDR3 length: 15 residues. Germline CDR1 SGHNT, CDR2 YENEEA. V trimming: 6 bases; J trimming: 1 base; junction bases outside the gene matches: 4. The CDR3 DNA sequence: TGTGCCAGCAGGCGCGGGACTAGCGGCACAGATACGCAGTATTTT. Its translation is CASRRGTSGTDTQYF.

This clonotype has at least ten counts. The rearrangement uses TRBV2 and TRBJ2-3; D unresolved. The CDR3 totals 14 residues. Germline V gives CDR1 SNHLY, CDR2 FYNNEI. Trimming pared 7 bases from V and 5 bases from J, leaving 16 bases between. The CDR3 bases are TGTGCCAGCACCACAAAAGGCTTCCGAGATACGCAGTATTTT. Translated: CASTTKGFRDTQYF.

This clonotype appeared many times. The rearrangement uses TRBV29-1 and TRBJ2-1, with D maybe TRBD2 (6 bases). Between the trimmed V and J ends, which lost 3 bases and 0 bases, there was a span of 12 bases. CDR1 and CDR2 (germline): SQVTM, ANQGSEA. The CDR3 is 15 amino acids. The CDR3 loop is CSVDGGTPSYNEQFF. CDR3 coding DNA: TGCAGCGTTGATGGGGGGACCCCCTCCTACAATGAGCAGTTCTTC.